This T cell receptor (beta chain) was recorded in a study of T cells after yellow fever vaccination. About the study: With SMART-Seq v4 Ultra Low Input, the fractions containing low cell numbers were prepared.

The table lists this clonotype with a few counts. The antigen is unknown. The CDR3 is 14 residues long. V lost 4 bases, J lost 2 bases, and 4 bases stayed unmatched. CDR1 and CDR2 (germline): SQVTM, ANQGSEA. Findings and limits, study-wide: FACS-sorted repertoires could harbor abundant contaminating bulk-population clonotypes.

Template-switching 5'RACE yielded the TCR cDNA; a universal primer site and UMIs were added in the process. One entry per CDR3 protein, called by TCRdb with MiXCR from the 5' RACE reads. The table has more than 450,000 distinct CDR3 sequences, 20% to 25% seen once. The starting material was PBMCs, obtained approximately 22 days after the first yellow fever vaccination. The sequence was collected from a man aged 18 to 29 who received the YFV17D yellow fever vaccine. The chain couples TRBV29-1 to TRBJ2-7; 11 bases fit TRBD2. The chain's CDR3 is CSVARLAGPYEQYF. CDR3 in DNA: TGCAGCGTTGCACGACTAGCGGGGCCCTACGAGCAGTACTTC.